The rows below give T cell receptor beta chains drawn from one sample of a study of T cells in localized non-small cell lung cancer. TCRdb's table, derived via immunoSEQ multiplex PCR, lists solely in-frame clones and lacks some. Of 35,000 to 40,000 clones listed, over 80% are singletons. The sample here was peripheral blood, taken before any cancer treatment. The source is a woman aged 35-75 years with stage I lung adenocarcinoma. Both conserved end residues are part of each CDR3. A D gene is named only where the DNA matches it firmly. Clone size is given for some rows only: seen once, a few or many times, or a class if the clone is expanded.

v_gene	len	d_gene	j_gene	abundance	CDR3aa	CDR3nt
TRBV7-2	13	TRBD1	TRBJ2-4	.	CASSPQQGVIQYF	TGTGCCAGCAGTCCCCAGCAGGGGGTCATTCAGTACTTC
TRBV7-9	15	TRBD1	TRBJ2-2	.	CASSPRQGGTGELFF	TGTGCCAGCAGCCCCCGACAGGGGGGAACCGGGGAGCTGTTTTTT
TRBV7-2	15	TRBD1	TRBJ1-3	.	CASSPGQGAGNTIYF	TGTGCCAGCAGCCCGGGACAGGGCGCTGGAAACACCATATATTTT
TRBV19	14	TRBD1	TRBJ2-4	.	CASSPRQGVVIQYF	TGTGCCAGTAGTCCCCGACAGGGAGTGGTCATTCAGTACTTC
TRBV7-3	14	.	TRBJ2-2	.	CASSLSRESGELFF	TGTGCCAGCAGCTTGAGCCGGGAATCCGGGGAGCTGTTTTTT
TRBV29-1	14	.	TRBJ2-5	.	CSVEDTGIQETQYF	TGCAGCGTTGAAGACACAGGGATCCAAGAGACCCAGTACTTC
TRBV18	12	.	TRBJ2-5	.	CASSPVRETQYF	TGTGCCAGCTCCCCCGTCCGGGAGACCCAGTACTTC
TRBV28	9	.	TRBJ1-5	.	CASSFPQHF	TGTGCCAGCAGTTTTCCCCAGCATTTT
TRBV11-3	14	TRBD1	TRBJ2-5	once	CASSPGVQGETQYF	TGTGCCAGCAGCCCAGGGGTACAGGGGGAGACCCAGTACTTC
TRBV13	14	.	TRBJ2-3	.	CASSLTGSTDTQYF	TGTGCCAGCAGCTTGACAGGAAGCACAGATACGCAGTATTTT
TRBV27	15	.	TRBJ2-5	.	CASSGLVDYLETQYF	TGTGCCAGCAGTGGGCTAGTCGACTACCTCGAGACCCAGTACTTC
TRBV6-5	15	TRBD2	TRBJ2-1	.	CASSSSGSSYNEQFF	TGTGCCAGCAGTTCTAGCGGGTCCTCCTACAATGAGCAGTTCTTC
TRBV7-9	13	.	TRBJ2-7	few	CASSLVGRYEQYF	TGTGCCAGCAGCTTAGTTGGACGCTACGAGCAGTACTTC
TRBV11-3	15	TRBD2	TRBJ2-7	.	CASSLEGGSTYEQYF	TGTGCCAGCAGCTTAGAAGGCGGGAGTACCTACGAGCAGTACTTC
TRBV11-1	15	TRBD1	TRBJ2-5	.	CASRSGTGGGETQYF	TGTGCCAGCAGATCCGGGACAGGGGGCGGTGAGACCCAGTACTTC
TRBV5-6	15	TRBD1	TRBJ1-3	.	CASRDRGLAGNTIYF	TGTGCCAGCAGGGACAGGGGGTTAGCTGGAAACACCATATATTTT
TRBV9	14	.	TRBJ2-7	.	CASSVGSEPYEQYF	TGTGCCAGCAGCGTAGGTTCAGAACCTTACGAGCAGTACTTC
TRBV5-1	19	TRBD2	TRBJ2-7	.	CASSLAPTSGISTQYEQYF	TGCGCCAGCAGCTTGGCCCCGACTAGCGGGATTTCTACTCAGTACGAGCAGTACTTC
TRBV9	15	.	TRBJ2-2	few	CASSVSPTGTGELFF	TGTGCCAGCAGCGTCTCCCCTACAGGGACCGGGGAGCTGTTTTTT
TRBV28	15	.	TRBJ1-5	.	CASSFIRTDYQPQHF	TGTGCCAGCAGTTTCATCCGGACAGACTATCAGCCCCAGCATTTT
TRBV19	15	TRBD1	TRBJ1-2	once	CASDDLHRGQRGYTF	TGTGCCAGTGATGATCTTCACAGGGGGCAGAGAGGCTACACCTTC
TRBV9	16	.	TRBJ2-3	.	CASSVGVGVISDTQYF	TGTGCCAGCAGCGTAGGGGTGGGAGTGATCTCAGATACGCAGTATTTT
TRBV5-4	16	TRBD2	TRBJ2-2	.	CASSPTGTTNTGELFF	TGTGCCAGCAGCCCGACCGGGACTACGAACACCGGGGAGCTGTTTTTT
TRBV7-8	18	TRBD2	TRBJ2-1	.	CASSLERTSGWVYNEQFF	TGTGCCAGCAGCTTAGAGCGGACTAGTGGATGGGTCTACAATGAGCAGTTCTTC
TRBV16	14	.	TRBJ2-7	.	CASSPPWSSYEQYF	TGTGCCAGCAGCCCCCCGTGGAGTTCCTACGAGCAGTACTTC
TRBV19	20	TRBD2	TRBJ2-3	.	CASSTARASGRAFVTDTQYF	TGTGCCAGTAGTACCGCCCGGGCTAGCGGGAGGGCCTTTGTCACAGATACGCAGTATTTT
TRBV27	17	.	TRBJ1-3	few	CASSPRTPQDSGNTIYF	TGTGCCAGCAGTCCGCGAACACCTCAGGACTCTGGAAACACCATATATTTT
TRBV5-6	15	TRBD1	TRBJ2-7	.	CASSLTGGLSDEQYF	TGTGCCAGCAGCTTGACAGGGGGCCTTTCGGACGAGCAGTACTTC
TRBV2	13	TRBD1	TRBJ2-5	.	CASRSTGLETQYF	TGTGCCAGCAGATCGACAGGGTTGGAGACCCAGTACTTC
TRBV9	15	.	TRBJ2-1	.	CASSVEGTRGNEQFF	TGTGCCAGCAGCGTGGAGGGTACGAGGGGCAATGAGCAGTTCTTC
TRBV6-5	14	TRBD2	TRBJ2-1	.	CASRLAGVLNEQFF	TGTGCCAGCAGACTAGCGGGAGTGCTCAATGAGCAGTTCTTC
TRBV5-1	14	TRBD2	TRBJ2-7	.	CASSTGTSAYEQYF	TGCGCCAGCAGTACCGGGACTAGCGCCTACGAGCAGTACTTC
TRBV5-1	15	.	TRBJ1-4	.	CASSWGTSGGEKLFF	TGCGCCAGCAGCTGGGGGACATCTGGAGGTGAAAAACTGTTTTTT
TRBV19	13	.	TRBJ1-1	.	CASRQGGATEAFF	TGTGCCAGTAGGCAGGGCGGAGCCACTGAAGCTTTCTTT
TRBV6-1	15	TRBD1	TRBJ2-5	.	CASRPIQGAGETQYF	TGTGCCAGCAGACCAATCCAGGGGGCTGGGGAGACCCAGTACTTC
TRBV11-3	14	.	TRBJ2-1	once	CASQRSSSYNEQFF	TGTGCCAGCCAGCGCTCGAGCTCCTACAATGAGCAGTTCTTC
TRBV6-6	14	.	TRBJ2-5	.	CASARLGHQETQYF	TGTGCCAGCGCCAGACTCGGTCACCAAGAGACCCAGTACTTC
TRBV5-6	15	.	TRBJ1-1	few	CASSLEGRENTEAFF	TGTGCCAGCAGCTTGGAAGGCAGGGAGAACACTGAAGCTTTCTTT
TRBV10-3	14	TRBD2	TRBJ2-7	.	CAISEGGGVYEQYF	TGTGCCATCAGTGAAGGCGGGGGGGTTTACGAGCAGTACTTC
TRBV4-2	16	TRBD2	TRBJ2-1	.	CASSPTTSGSIYEQFF	TGTGCCAGCAGCCCCACGACTAGCGGGAGTATCTATGAGCAGTTCTTC
TRBV11-2	15	TRBD1	TRBJ2-1	.	CASSVVGQGYNEQFF	TGTGCCAGCAGCGTGGTCGGACAGGGTTACAATGAGCAGTTCTTC
TRBV5-1	18	.	TRBJ1-4	.	CASSLGPGRASTNEKLFF	TGCGCCAGCAGCCTGGGGCCGGGCAGGGCCTCAACTAATGAAAAACTGTTTTTT
TRBV5-4	15	TRBD1	TRBJ2-2	.	CASRLGTGNTGELFF	TGTGCCAGCAGATTGGGGACAGGGAACACCGGGGAGCTGTTTTTT
TRBV7-8	15	.	TRBJ1-5	.	CASSPRLAENQPQHF	TGTGCCAGCAGCCCACGGTTGGCAGAAAATCAGCCCCAGCATTTT
TRBV7-9	15	.	TRBJ1-4	.	CASSQGAGAEEKLFF	TGTGCCAGCAGCCAAGGTGCGGGGGCGGAGGAAAAACTGTTTTTT
TRBV19	14	TRBD1	TRBJ2-3	.	CASSPTGRRDTQYF	TGTGCCAGTAGCCCGACAGGGAGAAGGGATACGCAGTATTTT
TRBV27	14	.	TRBJ2-5	.	CASSSSIDGTTQYF	TGTGCCAGCAGTTCGTCAATCGACGGAACGACCCAGTACTTC
TRBV5-6	16	.	TRBJ2-3	once	CASSLAVLGDTDTQYF	TGTGCCAGCAGCTTGGCGGTACTTGGCGACACAGATACGCAGTATTTT
TRBV19	16	.	TRBJ2-4	.	CASSYIGRLAKNIQYF	TGTGCCAGTAGCTACATAGGCAGGTTAGCCAAAAACATTCAGTACTTC
TRBV7-2	12	.	TRBJ2-1	.	CASSPEGNEQFF	TGTGCCAGCAGTCCCGAGGGGAATGAGCAGTTCTTC
TRBV30	14	TRBD1	TRBJ2-7	once	CAWSLQGQPYEQYF	TGTGCCTGGTCTTTACAGGGGCAGCCCTACGAGCAGTACTTC
TRBV30	11	.	TRBJ2-3	.	CAWSGADTQYF	TGTGCCTGGAGTGGGGCAGATACGCAGTATTTT
TRBV18	16	.	TRBJ2-2	.	CASSPTTGRLTGELFF	TGTGCCAGCTCACCCACTACAGGGAGGTTAACCGGGGAGCTGTTTTTT
TRBV7-9	15	.	TRBJ2-7	.	CASSPQGEATYEQYF	TGTGCCAGCAGCCCTCAGGGAGAAGCCACCTACGAGCAGTACTTC
TRBV6-9	13	.	TRBJ1-1	.	CAPLGGLTTEAFF	TGTGCCCCCCTGGGAGGCCTAACGACTGAAGCTTTCTTT
TRBV2	16	.	TRBJ1-1	.	CASSEAGMGPQIVAFF	TGTGCCAGCAGTGAAGCCGGTATGGGACCGCAAATCGTAGCTTTCTTT
TRBV2	14	TRBD2	TRBJ2-7	.	CASHRGSSTHEQYF	TGTGCCAGCCACCGCGGGAGTTCAACCCACGAGCAGTACTTC
TRBV30	13	.	TRBJ2-1	.	CAWSWGVYNEQFF	TGTGCCTGGAGCTGGGGTGTGTACAATGAGCAGTTCTTC
TRBV19	13	.	TRBJ2-1	.	CASSLNNWNEQFF	TGTGCCAGTAGTCTCAACAATTGGAATGAGCAGTTCTTC
TRBV28	16	.	TRBJ2-3	.	CASSFDWSEGTDTQYF	TGTGCCAGCAGTTTCGACTGGAGTGAGGGCACAGATACGCAGTATTTT